This T cell receptor beta chain was identified in a study of blood T cell repertoires in COVID-19. About the research overall: Samples of COVID-19 (acute and convalescent) were obtained from the United States, Italy and Spain.

Using immunoSEQ multiplex PCR, the repertoire was profiled, and TCRdb retains in-frame clones only, with some absent. The table shows roughly 230,000 clones, with approximately 85% occurring only once. The sample comprised peripheral blood. The clonotype was recovered from a man aged 35-49 years with acute or convalescent COVID-19.

CDR3 nucleotide sequence: TGCGCCAGCAGCTTAATGGGACTAGCCTACGAGCAGTACTTC. Translation gives CASSLMGLAYEQYF. V usage is TRBV5-1 and J usage is TRBJ2-7, with 8 bases identical to TRBD2. CDR3 length: 14 amino acids. The germline CDR1 and CDR2 sequences are SGHRS and YFSETQ. With V trimmed by 2 bases and J by 2 bases, 3 bases remained unmatched.